The 28 T cell receptor beta chains presented below share a single source sample, sequenced in a study of cytomegalovirus exposure and HLA in healthy donors. Primers for the PCR totalled 60 Vbeta and 13 Jbeta. Produced via immunoSEQ multiplex PCR; TCRdb's table is partial and in-frame only. The table shows approximately 190,000 clones, with roughly 80% occurring only once. Input material: PBMCs. These receptors originate from a man aged 35-49 years in good health and CMV-seropositive.

The chain has TRBV7-2 and TRBJ1-2, with unresolved D. The germline V gene has CDR1 SGHTA and CDR2 FQGNSA. This CDR3 spans 13 amino acids. Trimming removed 5 bases from V and 0 bases from J, with 7 bases in between. The CDR3 coding sequence is TGTGCCAGCAGCCAGTTCACTAACTATGGCTACACCTTC. This sequence encodes CASSQFTNYGYTF.

The chain couples TRBV5-8 to TRBJ1-2; 7 bases match TRBD1. The germline V gene encodes CDR1 SGHTS and CDR2 YDEGEE. This CDR3 has 15 residues. The ends lost 3 bases at V and 10 bases at J; junction bases unmatched: 15. CDR3 protein: CASSSHKTTGNAYTF. The DNA for the CDR3 is TGTGCCAGCAGCTCCCACAAAACGACAGGGAACGCCTACACCTTC.

In this sample, this clone turned up once. V gene TRBV7-2 combines with J gene TRBJ1-2; unclear D gene. The CDR3 loop spans 14 amino acids. V lost 5 bases, J lost 7 bases, and 17 bases lay in between. Germline V gene lookup returns CDR1 SGHTA and CDR2 FQGNSA. Here the CDR3 reads CASSPDRGSGGYTF. Written as DNA, the CDR3 is TGTGCCAGCAGCCCAGATCGGGGTAGTGGTGGCTACACCTTC.

The chain carries TRBV18 and TRBJ2-2, with TRBD2 matching over 11 bases. This CDR3 contains 18 residues. The V segment lost 1 base and the J segment 0 bases; nucleotides outside the gene matches: 4. Germline lookup yields CDR1 KGHSH and CDR2 LQKENI. The CDR3 nucleotides are TGTGCCAGCTCACCACGGCTAGCGGGGGGATCGAACACCGGGGAGCTGTTTTTT. Protein product: CASSPRLAGGSNTGELFF.

The chain recombines TRBV9 with TRBJ2-7; tentatively, D is TRBD2 (5 bases). The CDR3 is 15 amino acids. Between the trimmed V and J ends, which lost 0 bases and 3 bases, there was a span of 13 bases. The germline gives CDR1 SGDLS, CDR2 YYNGEE. CDR3 sequence (DNA): TGTGCCAGCAGCGTAGGGCAGTCGACTAACTACGAGCAGTACTTC. Translating it yields CASSVGQSTNYEQYF.

Regarding this clone: One end of the junction varies from germline; a read error may be responsible. The chain couples TRBV7-9 to TRBJ2-7, with TRBD1 as a possible D gene (5 bases). Germline V gene lookup returns CDR1 SEHNR and CDR2 FQNEAQ (reference sequence). This CDR3 is built from 14 residues. The chain's CDR3 is CSSSRTGQEDEQYF. The CDR3 bases are TGTTCCAGCAGCCGAACCGGACAAGAGGACGAGCAGTACTTC.

This clone was found once. V and J are TRBV5-4 and TRBJ2-1, with TRBD2 matching over 11 bases. Trimming took 3 bases from V and 9 from J; bases not matched to a gene: 2. Germline assignment: CDR1 SGHNT and CDR2 YYREEE (reference sequence). The CDR3 length is 13 residues. This CDR3 is CASSSTSGVEQFF. CDR3 nucleotide sequence: TGTGCCAGCAGCTCGACTAGCGGGGTTGAGCAGTTCTTC.

The rearrangement joins TRBV4-1 to TRBJ2-7; TRBD1 matches at 7 bases. The V and J ends lost 6 bases and 1 base, in that order; junction bases with no gene match: 9. Germline loops: CDR1 MGHRA, CDR2 YSYEKL. This CDR3 has 15 residues. Written as DNA, the CDR3 is TGCGCCAGCAGACCCCGACAGGGTGAGTCCTACGAGCAGTACTTC. Encoded protein: CASRPRQGESYEQYF.

About this clone itself: At one end the junction does not follow the germline gene, possibly because of a read error. The genes are TRBV5-4 and TRBJ1-1; D uncertain. This CDR3 is built from 14 residues. The germline V gene has CDR1 SGHNT and CDR2 YYREEE (reference sequence). The DNA of the CDR3 is TGCGCCAGCAGCTTGGTCCCGGGGTCGGTTGAAGCTTTCTTT. The encoded protein is CASSLVPGSVEAFF.

This clone has more than one count but fewer than ten. The chain couples TRBV19 to TRBJ1-2; 7 nucleotides agree with TRBD1. This CDR3 region has 9 residues. The germline V gene encodes CDR1 LNHDA and CDR2 SQIVND (reference sequence). V was pared by 9 bases and J by 8 bases, with 0 bases of the junction left unmatched. Written as DNA, the CDR3 is TGTGCCAGGACAGGGGGCTACACCTTC. Amino acid sequence: CARTGGYTF.

The gene calls are TRBV25-1 and TRBJ1-6; 7 bases line up with TRBD1. V shed 4 bases and J 8 bases; nucleotides not matched to a gene: 2. Germline values: CDR1 MGHDK, CDR2 SYGVNS. The CDR3 contains 13 residues. The CDR3 bases are TGTGCCAGCAGTGGGGACAGCTATTCACCCCTCCACTTT. It encodes CASSGDSYSPLHF.

This chain joins TRBV6-9 and TRBJ2-7; D is possibly TRBD2 (5 bases). V was cut by 1 base and J by 2 bases, with 12 bases left in between. The CDR3 is made up of 15 amino acids. Germline V gene lookup returns CDR1 MNHGY and CDR2 SVAAGI. This CDR3 reads CASSYFPGLTYEQYF. The CDR3 region has the DNA TGTGCCAGCAGTTATTTTCCGGGATTAACCTACGAGCAGTACTTC.

This clone was detected only once. The rearrangement uses TRBV7-7 and TRBJ2-5; 8 positions agree with TRBD1. V lost 10 bases, J lost 6 bases, and 10 bases stayed unmatched. The germline gives CDR1 SSHAT, CDR2 FNYEAQ (reference sequence). The CDR3 sequence is 13 residues long. CDR3 amino acids: CATGAGGVKTQYF. CDR3 coding DNA: TGTGCCACTGGCGCAGGGGGCGTAAAGACCCAGTACTTC.

The V and J genes are TRBV6-6 and TRBJ2-7, with 10 bases that match TRBD1. Germline-derived CDR1 and CDR2 are MNHNY and SVGAGI (reference sequence). CDR3 size: 15 residues. V dropped 2 bases and J dropped 6; count of bases not matched to a gene: 7. This chain's CDR3 is CASSYPRDRGGEQYF. The CDR3 DNA reads as TGTGCCAGCAGTTACCCCCGGGACAGGGGAGGCGAGCAGTACTTC.

The chain joins TRBV7-8 to TRBJ1-1, with D tentatively TRBD1 (6 bases). Per germline, CDR1 SGHVS and CDR2 FQNEAQ. Trimming removed 3 bases at V and 1 base at J, with 9 bases between. The CDR3 is 14 residues long. The CDR3 region is CASSFQGKNTEAFF. The CDR3 coding sequence is TGTGCCAGCAGCTTTCAGGGGAAGAACACTGAAGCTTTCTTT.

This clone appeared a few times. This sequence joins TRBV6-5 and TRBJ1-1; possibly TRBD1 for D (6 bases). V lost 5 bases and J 0 bases, leaving 10 bases between the germline ends. The length of the CDR3 is 14 residues. The V gene's germline CDR1 is MNHEY and CDR2 SVGAGI. CDR3 amino acids: CASSPGALNTEAFF. In DNA form, the CDR3 reads TGTGCCAGCAGTCCAGGGGCCCTGAACACTGAAGCTTTCTTT.

The V call is TRBV28, the J call TRBJ2-2; no clear D. The length of the CDR3 is 12 residues. V was clipped by 7 bases and J by 4 bases, with 7 bases between them. Germline CDR1 reads MDHEN; CDR2 reads SYDVKM. The CDR3 protein is CASTELTGELFF. The CDR3 region has the DNA TGTGCCAGCACGGAGCTCACCGGGGAGCTGTTTTTT.

V is TRBV4-3 and J is TRBJ2-3, with D maybe TRBD2 (7 bases). V gave up 0 bases and J gave up 13 bases, with 26 bases separating them. CDR3 length equals 17 residues. Germline CDR1 LGHNA, CDR2 YSLEER. DNA for the CDR3: TGCGCCAGCAGCCAAGATGGGGGGCTAGCGGCAAGAGAGGTTAAGTATTTT. Its translation is CASSQDGGLAAREVKYF.

The CDR3 sequence is CASSSPQQGAGELFF. The CDR3 DNA reads TGTGCCAGCAGCTCGCCACAACAGGGTGCCGGGGAGCTGTTTTTT. This chain uses TRBV5-6 with TRBJ2-2, with D tentatively TRBD1 (6 bases). V was pared by 3 bases and J by 6 bases, with 15 bases between. The CDR3 totals 15 residues. Per germline, CDR1 SGHDT and CDR2 YYEEEE.

The chain links TRBV27 to TRBJ2-5; 7 bases align to TRBD2. This CDR3 is built from 14 residues. Trimming at V came to 8 bases and at J to 1 base, leaving 7 bases not matched to a gene. Germline V gives CDR1 MNHEY, CDR2 SMNVEV (reference sequence). The CDR3 here is CASRGRGAQETQYF. DNA for the CDR3: TGTGCCAGCCGAGGGAGGGGCGCCCAAGAGACCCAGTACTTC.

The gene calls are TRBV9 and TRBJ2-3; TRBD2 matches at 7 bases. The V and J ends lost 4 bases and 4 bases, in that order; junction bases with no gene match: 6. The CDR3 extends over 14 amino acids. Germline-derived CDR1 and CDR2 are SGDLS and YYNGEE. The CDR3 nucleotides are TGTGCCAGCAGCCTCCCTGGGGGGGCAGATACGCAGTATTTT. It specifies CASSLPGGADTQYF.

The chain recombines TRBV7-9 with TRBJ2-7; 10 nucleotides line up with TRBD2. V shed 5 bases, J shed 7 bases, and the junction held 8 bases outside the gene matches. Germline loops: CDR1 SEHNR, CDR2 FQNEAQ (reference sequence). This CDR3 comprises 14 residues. CDR3 residues: CASSPSGRAREQYF. The CDR3 DNA is TGTGCCAGCAGCCCGAGCGGGAGGGCACGGGAGCAGTACTTC.

The V and J genes are TRBV19 and TRBJ2-7; 9 nucleotides match TRBD2. The CDR3 consists of 15 residues. Germline V gene sequence: CDR1 LNHDA, CDR2 SQIVND (reference sequence). V lost 6 bases to trimming and J lost 5 bases; unmatched junction nucleotides: 11. The CDR3 sequence: CASSPLAGEVHEQYF. As DNA, the CDR3 is TGTGCCAGTAGCCCCTTAGCGGGAGAGGTCCACGAGCAGTACTTC.

V usage is TRBV21-1 and J usage is TRBJ2-2; the table gives TRBD2 as D, unverified against the DNA. TRBV21-1 is a recognized pseudogene. This CDR3 has 17 amino acids. The CDR3 region is CASSKAHVAENTGELFF. CDR3 DNA: TGTGCCAGCAGCAAAGCGCATGTAGCGGAGAACACCGGGGAGCTGTTTTTT.

V gene TRBV11-2 combines with J gene TRBJ2-7; 7 bases are a match to TRBD1. CDR1 is SGHAT and CDR2 is FQNNGV in the germline V gene. With V trimmed by 2 bases and J by 3 bases, 4 bases remained unmatched. This CDR3 is built from 14 residues. CDR3 residues: CASSLSQGIYEQYF. The CDR3 DNA is TGTGCCAGCAGCTTATCACAGGGGATCTACGAGCAGTACTTC. Complete variable domain (other parts from reference TRBV11-2 and TRBJ2-7): EAGVAQSPRYKIIEKRQSVAFWCNPISGHATLYWYQQILGQGPKLLIQFQNNGVVDDSQLPKDRFSAERLKGVDSTLKIQPAKLEDSAVYLCASSLSQGIYEQYFGPGTRLTVT.

This clone was seen once. One junction end does not reproduce the germline sequence, and a read error may be involved. The chain links TRBV7-9 to TRBJ2-3; D possibly corresponds to TRBD2 (7 bases). The germline V gene encodes CDR1 SEHNR and CDR2 FQNEAQ (reference sequence). The CDR3 consists of 16 residues. Here the CDR3 reads CSSSFRGGAYTDTQYF. The CDR3 DNA sequence: TGTTCCAGCAGCTTCAGGGGAGGGGCTTACACAGATACGCAGTATTTT.

This rearrangement joins TRBV28 to TRBJ2-1, with TRBD2 matching over 11 bases. Unmatched junction bases numbered 5, after V lost 6 bases and J lost 7 bases. Germline V lookup: CDR1 MDHEN, CDR2 SYDVKM. CDR3 length equals 14 residues. In DNA form, the CDR3 reads TGTGCCAGCAGAACTAGCGGGAGTGGTAATGAGCAGTTCTTC. Translating it yields CASRTSGSGNEQFF.

The J gene is TRBJ1-5, the V gene TRBV2; 12 bases match TRBD1. CDR1 is SNHLY and CDR2 is FYNNEI in the germline V gene. The CDR3 spans 15 residues. V was clipped by 8 bases and J by 6 bases; unmatched bases: 8. The chain's CDR3 is CASARDRGHGQPQHF. DNA of the CDR3: TGTGCCAGCGCCCGGGACAGGGGGCACGGTCAGCCCCAGCATTTT. Full variable domain (remainder filled in from reference TRBV2 and TRBJ1-5): EPEVTQTPSHQVTQMGQEVILRCVPISNHLYFYWYRQILGQKVEFLVSFYNNEISEKSEIFDDQFSVERPDGSNFTLKIRSTKLEDSAMYFCASARDRGHGQPQHFGDGTRLSIL.